Sequencing of this T cell receptor beta chain was carried out in a study of blood T cell repertoires in COVID-19. In the study overall: PBMCs, B-cell-depleted T cells, or T cells provided the cDNA or gDNA that made up the material.

Germline lookup yields CDR1 SGDLS and CDR2 YYNGEE. The CDR3 consists of 16 residues. The junction had 9 bases not matched to a gene; V was cut back by 4 bases and J by 2 bases. Original handling: Cell counts per sample came from amplifying reference gene primers. Profiling relied on immunoSEQ multiplex PCR, and the TCRdb table lists in-frame clones only, not all of them. V and J calls and clone size are as listed in that table; D and trimming were resolved from the DNA. The sample yields under 150,000 clones, around 88% seen once. V is TRBV9 and J is TRBJ2-5, with TRBD1 matching over 9 bases. This sequence was found in a human donor in a cohort sampled during active COVID-19. Sequencing was carried out using peripheral blood. For the CDR3, the DNA is TGTGCCAGCAGCAATAGGGGACAGGGCGGACAAGAGACCCAGTACTTC. The encoded protein is CASSNRGQGGQETQYF. The full variable domain, with the rest looked up from reference TRBV9 and TRBJ2-5, is DSGVTQTPKHLITATGQRVTLRCSPRSGDLSVYWYQQSLDQGLQFLIQYYNGEERAKGNILERFSAQQFPDLHSELNLSSLELGDSALYFCASSNRGQGGQETQYFGPGTRLLVL.